What follows is one T cell receptor (beta chain) and its context. What it recognizes is unknown. Genomic DNA (roughly 1.8 micrograms) was obtained from cryopreserved PBMCs for construction of TCR beta libraries. The data were obtained in a study of cytotoxic CD8 clonotypes in ibrutinib-treated CLL. Investigators sought sequencing depths of between 1 in 200,000 and 1 in 1 million T cells. The assay was immunoSEQ multiplex PCR, and TCRdb's table has in-frame clones only and misses some. The top ten hold roughly 3% of the sample, which has 150,000 or so clones, approximately 91% seen once. CDR1 and CDR2 from the germline V gene are GTSNPN and SVGIG (reference sequence). Trimming cost V 0 bases and J 6 bases, with 11 bases left between them. The CDR3 has 13 amino acids. Notes on the study in general: Clonality, elevated at ibrutinib response, dropped back toward baseline at progression.

The sequences come from PBMCs, collected at disease progression, from a patient treated with ibrutinib. The clonotype comes from a human donor with chronic lymphocytic leukemia. The genes are TRBV30 and TRBJ1-1, with D maybe TRBD1 (6 bases). The CDR3 DNA sequence: TGTGCCTGGAGTGTTTGGGGGCTCGCTGAAGCTTTCTTT. Protein: CAWSVWGLAEAFF. Full variable domain (remainder filled in from reference TRBV30 and TRBJ1-1): SQTIHQWPATLVQPVGSPLSLECTVEGTSNPNLYWYRQAAGRGLQLLFYSVGIGQISSEVPQNLSASRPQDRQFILSSKKLLLSDSGFYLCAWSVWGLAEAFFGQGTRLTVV.